These T cell receptor beta chains were read from a single sample in a study of cytomegalovirus exposure and HLA in healthy donors. Measured with immunoSEQ multiplex PCR; TCRdb has only the in-frame clones, and not every one. The profile shows 150,000 to 200,000 clones, 81% of them singletons. Sequencing was carried out using PBMCs. All receptors derive from a man aged 18 to 35 in good health and CMV-seronegative. Each CDR3 is given with its conserved first and last residue.

v_call	j_call	cdr3_aa
TRBV4-3	TRBJ2-5	CASSQEKWGQGIGETQYF
TRBV18	TRBJ1-4	CASSPSGVEKLFF
TRBV14	TRBJ1-2	CASSLHMSQDRGSEIDYGYTF
TRBV19	TRBJ1-5	CASIDAGTMGYQPQHF
TRBV4-2	TRBJ2-7	CASSPYGTSGAYEQYF
TRBV28	TRBJ1-2	CASSLAPQGLYGYTF
TRBV4-1	TRBJ2-3	CASSQDLSGGPDTQYF
TRBV19	TRBJ2-6	CASSALARANVLTF
TRBV11-2	TRBJ2-2	CASSPLGGPNTGELFF
TRBV2	TRBJ2-7	CASSEYSYEQYF
TRBV5-4	TRBJ2-1	CASSLASGYSYNEQFF
TRBV5-4	TRBJ1-1	CASSLELNTEAFF
TRBV7-3	TRBJ2-3	CASSTGTSWWTDTQYF
TRBV25-1	TRBJ2-1	CASSRPSGSYNEQFF
TRBV2	TRBJ2-3	CASRRLAGGTDTQYF
TRBV9	TRBJ1-5	CASSPRTVHSNQPQHF
TRBV7-9	TRBJ1-1	CASSLGTGQNEAFF
TRBV4-2	TRBJ1-4	CASSQDGTIQGYNEKLFF
TRBV5-8	TRBJ2-1	CASNLRLAEQFF
TRBV6-5	TRBJ2-1	CASTHRSGEQFF
TRBV10-3	TRBJ1-3	CAISALDRGPGNTIYF
TRBV11-2	TRBJ1-3	CASSPTGGSGNTIYF
TRBV6-1	TRBJ2-1	CASSDPGGPTYNEQFF
TRBV30	TRBJ1-4	CAWSDGREGKLFF
TRBV29-1	TRBJ2-1	CSGSGRWRINEQFF
TRBV7-9	TRBJ2-7	CASSPWGGRDLEQYF
TRBV19	TRBJ1-1	CASSPTRTDLNTEAFF
TRBV5-5	TRBJ2-7	CASSLAWTSGGLPYEQYF
TRBV14	TRBJ1-2	CASSQGVGGYTF
TRBV10-3	TRBJ1-2	CAISDTGGWGLYGYTF
TRBV4-3	TRBJ1-2	CASSQETGVYGYTF
TRBV7-2	TRBJ2-5	CASSQTSGWGETQYF
TRBV7-8	TRBJ2-3	CASSLVLGGSTDTQYF
TRBV4-3	TRBJ1-1	CASSQDERTEAFF